The 9 T cell receptor beta chains reported below all come from one sample, sequenced in a study of T cells after yellow fever vaccination. MiXCR, applied by TCRdb to the 5' RACE reads, yields one record per CDR3 protein. The sample contains about 630,000 distinct CDR3 sequences, around an eighth of which appear only once. The source was PBMCs, collected on the day of the yellow fever booster vaccination. The receptors were gathered from a young man who received the YFV17D yellow fever vaccine.

CDR3 in amino acids: CASSADGAYNSPLHF. The CDR3 bases are TGTGCCAGCAGCGCCGACGGAGCCTATAATTCACCCCTCCACTTT. J is TRBJ1-6 and V is TRBV28; D uncertain. CDR3 size: 15 residues. Germline lookup yields CDR1 MDHEN and CDR2 SYDVKM. V gave up 6 bases and J gave up 2 bases, with 11 bases separating them.

The chain links TRBV6-1 to TRBJ2-3, with 10 bases lining up with TRBD1. The germline V gene has CDR1 MNHNS and CDR2 SASEGT. This CDR3 has 15 amino acids. The trim removed 4 bases at V and 3 bases at J, leaving 4 bases unmatched. CDR3 bases: TGTGCCAGCAGTGCCTGGACAGGGGGGACAGATACGCAGTATTTT. It codes for CASSAWTGGTDTQYF.

This clonotype was seen a handful of times. V is TRBV6-1 and J is TRBJ2-7; 11 nucleotides match TRBD2. The CDR3 has 18 residues. Germline V gene data show CDR1 as MNHNS and CDR2 as SASEGT. V dropped 6 bases and J dropped 6; count of bases not matched to a gene: 19. CDR3 nucleotide sequence: TGTGCCAGCAGACAACACACTAGCGGGAGACCCTCGACGGCCGAGCAGTACTTC. This sequence encodes CASRQHTSGRPSTAEQYF.

The genes are TRBV30 and TRBJ2-4, with unresolved D. There are 17 residues in the CDR3. CDR1 is GTSNPN, CDR2 SVGIG, per germline (reference sequence). V gave up 0 bases and J gave up 0 bases, with 15 bases separating them. CDR3 loop: CAWSVSTVRSAKNIQYF. CDR3 nucleotides: TGTGCCTGGAGTGTCTCAACCGTCAGGTCAGCCAAAAACATTCAGTACTTC.

The rearrangement links TRBV7-2 to TRBJ2-1; 8 bases align to TRBD2. Trimming removed 5 bases from V and 9 bases from J; junction bases left unmatched: 6. The length of the CDR3 is 13 residues. The germline V gene has CDR1 SGHTA and CDR2 FQGNSA. CDR3 region: CASSPRTSREQFF. The CDR3 DNA follows: TGTGCCAGCAGCCCCCGGACTAGCCGTGAGCAGTTCTTC. Combining the CDR3 with reference TRBV7-2 and TRBJ2-1 gives the whole variable domain GAGVSQSPSNKVTEKGKDVELRCDPISGHTALYWYRQSLGQGLEFLIYFQGNSAPDKSGLPSDRFSAERTGGSVSTLTIQRTQQEDSAVYLCASSPRTSREQFFGPGTRLTVL.

The rearrangement uses TRBV6-1 and TRBJ1-4; a possible D gene is TRBD1 (5 bases). V was trimmed by 7 bases and J by 7 bases, leaving 13 bases between them. The CDR3 covers 13 residues. CDR1 is MNHNS, CDR2 SASEGT, per germline. The DNA of the CDR3 is TGTGCCAGCAAGTCAGGGATGGTTGAAAAACTGTTTTTT. Protein sequence: CASKSGMVEKLFF.

The chain is built from TRBV5-1 and TRBJ2-3; TRBD2 matches at 8 bases. The CDR3 runs to 16 residues. The germline gives CDR1 SGHRS, CDR2 YFSETQ. V lost 9 bases and J lost 2; bases outside the gene matches: 14. The CDR3: CATYSGNSGVTDTQYF. The CDR3 coding sequence is TGCGCCACCTATTCCGGAAATAGCGGGGTCACAGATACGCAGTATTTT.

This clonotype was counted a few times. This chain joins TRBV18 and TRBJ2-3; the D gene could be TRBD1 or TRBD2 (5 bases each). Germline V gene lookup returns CDR1 KGHSH and CDR2 LQKENI. The CDR3 is 13 residues long. The V end lost 6 bases, the J end lost 13 bases, and 20 bases lay between the germline ends. CDR3 amino acids: CASSQENRDGEYF. Written as DNA, the CDR3 is TGTGCCAGCTCTCAAGAAAACCGGGACGGAGAGTATTTT.

The chain joins TRBV6-1 to TRBJ2-7; possible D gene TRBD2, 6 bases. The CDR3 is 15 residues long. V gave up 5 bases and J gave up 4 bases, with 18 bases separating them. Per germline, CDR1 MNHNS and CDR2 SASEGT. The CDR3 sequence: CASSQEGGGWYEQYF. CDR3 in DNA: TGTGCCAGCAGTCAAGAGGGAGGTGGGTGGTACGAGCAGTACTTC.